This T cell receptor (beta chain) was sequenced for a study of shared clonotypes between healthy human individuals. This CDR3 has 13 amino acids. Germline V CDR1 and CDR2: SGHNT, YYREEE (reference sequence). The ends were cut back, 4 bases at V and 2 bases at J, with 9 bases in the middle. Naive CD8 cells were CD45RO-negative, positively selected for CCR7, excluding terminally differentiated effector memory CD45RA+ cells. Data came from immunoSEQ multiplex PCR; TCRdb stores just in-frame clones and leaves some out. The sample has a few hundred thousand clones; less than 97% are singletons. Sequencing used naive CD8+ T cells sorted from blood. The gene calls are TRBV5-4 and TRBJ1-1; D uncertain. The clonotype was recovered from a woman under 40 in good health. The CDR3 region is CASSLYTNTEAFF. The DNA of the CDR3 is TGTGCCAGCAGCCTTTATACAAACACTGAAGCTTTCTTT.